These 14 T cell receptor beta chains originate from one sample sequenced in a study of blood T cell repertoires in COVID-19. Clones were read by immunoSEQ multiplex PCR, and TCRdb kept only the in-frame ones, dropping some. The sample comprises over 300,000 clones, 75% to 90% of which are singletons, and roughly 2% rests with the top ten. Source material: PBMCs or T cells enriched from blood (not recorded which). These receptors came from a man in his thirties or forties who had recovered from COVID-19.

The gene calls are TRBV19 and TRBJ2-6; TRBD1 matches at 8 bases. The CDR3 runs to 15 residues. The germline V gene encodes CDR1 LNHDA and CDR2 SQIVND (reference sequence). Losses at the gene ends were 4 bases for V and 4 bases for J; bases not matched to a gene: 3. CDR3 in DNA: TGTGCCAGTAGTACCCGACAGGGGGGGGCCAACGTCCTGACTTTC. It yields the protein CASSTRQGGANVLTF.

This clone was seen just once. The chain links TRBV30 to TRBJ1-6; TRBD1 matches at 9 bases. Germline CDR1 reads GTSNPN; CDR2 reads SVGIG (reference sequence). The V gene end was trimmed by 1 base and the J gene end by 9 bases; junction bases not matched to a gene: 7. CDR3 size: 15 residues. The CDR3 loop reads CAWSARDRVLSPLHF. CDR3 bases: TGTGCCTGGAGTGCCCGGGACAGGGTTCTTTCACCCCTCCACTTT.

The CDR3 bases are TGTGCCAGCAGCGACGGGACAGGATATGCAACTAATGAAAAACTGTTTTTT. Residues: CASSDGTGYATNEKLFF. The gene calls are TRBV7-9 and TRBJ1-4, with 8 bases aligning to TRBD1. This CDR3 has 17 residues. J gave up 0 bases and V 5 bases, and 8 bases lay outside the gene matches. The germline V gene encodes CDR1 SEHNR and CDR2 FQNEAQ (reference sequence).

This clone was seen only a few times. The V gene is TRBV7-9, the J gene TRBJ1-1, with 7 bases aligning to TRBD1. The CDR3 consists of 13 residues. J was trimmed by 12 bases and V by 5 bases; bases with no gene match: 12. Germline V gene sequence: CDR1 SEHNR, CDR2 FQNEAQ (reference sequence). This chain's CDR3 is CASSLGTAPGTFF. The DNA of the CDR3 is TGTGCCAGCAGCCTAGGGACAGCCCCGGGAACTTTCTTT.

This clone was seen once. The J gene is TRBJ2-2, the V gene TRBV6-5, with D tentatively TRBD2 (5 bases). Looked up from germline, CDR1 is MNHEY and CDR2 is SVGAGI. CDR3 length equals 12 residues. V lost 7 bases and J lost 7, with 10 bases in between. The CDR3 DNA is TGTGCCAGCACGGAGGCAGGCGGGGAGCTGTTTTTT. Encoded protein: CASTEAGGELFF.

In nucleotides, the CDR3 is TGTGCCAGCTCAAGAGTCCAGGGGTCTGGAAACACCATATATTTT. It translates to CASSRVQGSGNTIYF. V and J are TRBV18 and TRBJ1-3, with D possibly TRBD1 on 6 matching bases. V lost 5 bases to trimming and J lost 1 base, with 12 bases between them. This CDR3 comprises 15 residues. The V gene's germline CDR1 is KGHSH and CDR2 LQKENI.

The chain carries TRBV6-5 and TRBJ2-2; D possibly corresponds to TRBD2 (5 bases). The CDR3 runs 15 residues. The germline CDR1 and CDR2 sequences are MNHEY and SVGAGI. V lost 5 bases to trimming and J lost 4 bases, with 14 bases between them. The CDR3 DNA sequence: TGTGCCAGCAGTATAGGGCTAGCTCTCACCGGGGAGCTGTTTTTT. This encodes CASSIGLALTGELFF.

The chain links TRBV6-5 to TRBJ1-1, with unresolved D. Trimming cost V 8 bases and J 4 bases, with 14 bases left between them. The CDR3 has 13 amino acids. Germline V gene lookup returns CDR1 MNHEY and CDR2 SVGAGI. CDR3 sequence: CASLETGSTEAFF. In nucleotides, the CDR3 is TGTGCCAGCCTTGAAACGGGGTCCACTGAAGCTTTCTTT.

The chain couples TRBV3-1 (or the pseudogene TRBV3-2) to TRBJ1-3; D call uncertain. From germline, CDR1 is LGHDT and CDR2 YNNKEL (reference sequence). Trimming removed 4 bases at V and 3 bases at J, with 13 bases between. The length of the CDR3 is 15 residues. CDR3 amino acids: CASSRREEGGNTIYF. CDR3 DNA sequence: TGTGCCAGCAGCCGCCGGGAAGAAGGTGGAAACACCATATATTTT.

J is TRBJ2-5 and V is TRBV6-5; 7 bases line up with TRBD1. J lost 5 bases, V lost 4 bases, and 10 bases had no gene match. Germline V gives CDR1 MNHEY, CDR2 SVGAGI. CDR3 length: 15 residues. CDR3: CASSSQGSLGETQYF. The CDR3 region has the DNA TGTGCCAGCAGTTCACAGGGGAGTTTGGGGGAGACCCAGTACTTC.

The chain is built from TRBV30 and TRBJ2-7; unclear D gene. Germline V gene data show CDR1 as GTSNPN and CDR2 as SVGIG (reference sequence). The CDR3 is made up of 13 amino acids. The V end was cut by 5 bases, the J end by 5 bases, with 16 bases between. As DNA, the CDR3 is TGTGCCTGGGGACGTAAGATGTCAGACGAGCAGTACTTC. Translated: CAWGRKMSDEQYF.

V and J are TRBV12-3 or TRBV12-4 and TRBJ2-7; D is possibly TRBD2 (7 bases). The CDR3 is made up of 11 amino acids. V was cut by 9 bases and J by 6 bases, with 12 bases left in between. CDR3 sequence: CASLGGAEQYF. The CDR3 region has the DNA TGTGCCAGTTTAGGGGGGGCCGAGCAGTACTTC.

The chain joins TRBV9 to TRBJ2-2, with TRBD2 identical over 10 bases. Unmatched junction bases numbered 9, after V lost 3 bases and J lost 7 bases. CDR3 length: 16 residues. Germline CDR1 and CDR2: SGDLS and YYNGEE. This CDR3 is CASSGLSSGGRGELFF. The DNA for the CDR3 is TGTGCCAGCAGCGGGCTTTCTAGCGGGGGTCGCGGGGAGCTGTTTTTT.

In DNA, the CDR3 is TGCGCCAGCAGTCAACCCCTCAGACAGGGCACCGGGGAGCTGTTTTTT. It specifies CASSQPLRQGTGELFF. V is TRBV23-1 and J is TRBJ2-2; 7 bases map to TRBD1. TRBV23-1 counts as an open reading frame of uncertain function. Trimming at V came to 2 bases and at J to 4 bases, leaving 7 bases not matched to a gene. This CDR3 contains 16 residues.